These T cell receptor beta chains were read from a single sample in a study of CD8 T cells in ankylosing spondylitis. TCRdb called the 5' RACE reads again in MiXCR, with one record for every CDR3 protein. The table includes under 300,000 distinct CDR3 sequences, roughly 18% detected once. Source material: blood, either unsorted or a sorted T cell fraction (not recorded which). Source of these receptors: a male donor with ankylosing spondylitis or in good health (not recorded which). Each CDR3 is given with its conserved first and last residue. D genes are given only for firm matches. Rows may omit the clone size; those that give it use once, few, many or a size class.

d_call: TRBD2
clone_size: few
v_call: TRBV6-2/TRBV6-3
j_call: TRBJ2-1
cdr3_nt: TGTGCCAGCACGGCGGGAGGGCCCCACAATGAGCAGTTCTTC
cdr3_aa: CASTAGGPHNEQFF

d_call: TRBD2
clone_size: -
v_call: TRBV4-2
j_call: TRBJ2-1
cdr3_nt: TGTGCCAGCAGCCCCCTACCGGGACTAGGCGATACTGAGCAGTTCTTC
cdr3_aa: CASSPLPGLGDTEQFF

d_call: TRBD2
clone_size: -
v_call: TRBV19
j_call: TRBJ2-1
cdr3_nt: TGTGCCAGCGTGGGACTAGCGGGGGCCCAGGAGCAGTTCTTC
cdr3_aa: CASVGLAGAQEQFF

d_call: -
clone_size: -
v_call: TRBV4-3
j_call: TRBJ2-7
cdr3_nt: TGCGCCAGCAGCCAAGCCCATATGGACAGCTACGAGCAGTACTTC
cdr3_aa: CASSQAHMDSYEQYF

d_call: -
clone_size: many
v_call: TRBV5-1
j_call: TRBJ1-1
cdr3_nt: TGCGCCAGCAGCTTGCCACCGGGACAAACAACCATGAACACTGAAGCTTTCTTT
cdr3_aa: CASSLPPGQTTMNTEAFF

d_call: -
clone_size: -
v_call: TRBV4-1
j_call: TRBJ1-3
cdr3_nt: TGCGCCAGCAGCCAAATTTCTGGAAACACCATATATTTT
cdr3_aa: CASSQISGNTIYF

d_call: TRBD1
clone_size: -
v_call: TRBV29-1
j_call: TRBJ2-7
cdr3_nt: TGCAGCGTTGAAGAGGGACAGGGAGCCTACGAGCAGTACTTC
cdr3_aa: CSVEEGQGAYEQYF

d_call: TRBD1
clone_size: few
v_call: TRBV28
j_call: TRBJ2-7
cdr3_nt: TGTGCCAGCAGCCTTACAGGGGGCTGGGACGAGCAGTACTTC
cdr3_aa: CASSLTGGWDEQYF

d_call: -
clone_size: many
v_call: TRBV4-1
j_call: TRBJ1-1
cdr3_nt: TGCGCCAGCAGCGGCGGTGGGAGAAAAGCTTTCTTT
cdr3_aa: CASSGGGRKAFF

d_call: TRBD2
clone_size: -
v_call: TRBV5-1
j_call: TRBJ2-1
cdr3_nt: TGCGCCAGCAGCATAGCGGGGGTCAGCTCCTACAATGAGCAGTTCTTC
cdr3_aa: CASSIAGVSSYNEQFF

d_call: -
clone_size: -
v_call: TRBV6-5
j_call: TRBJ2-1
cdr3_nt: TGTGCCAGCAGTTACTCGATTGGCGGGGCCTACAATGAGCAGTTCTTC
cdr3_aa: CASSYSIGGAYNEQFF

d_call: -
clone_size: many
v_call: TRBV5-1
j_call: TRBJ2-7
cdr3_nt: TGCGCCAGCAGCTTGTGGGGGACCGAGTACGAGCAGTACTTC
cdr3_aa: CASSLWGTEYEQYF

d_call: -
clone_size: many
v_call: TRBV5-6
j_call: TRBJ2-5
cdr3_nt: TGTGCCAGCAGCGACAGGAAGGTATTTGCCCAAGAGACCCAGTACTTC
cdr3_aa: CASSDRKVFAQETQYF

d_call: -
clone_size: many
v_call: TRBV15
j_call: TRBJ2-7
cdr3_nt: TGTGCCACCAGCAGAGGTGTAGGGGCCCCAACGAACTACGAGCAGTACTTC
cdr3_aa: CATSRGVGAPTNYEQYF

d_call: -
clone_size: -
v_call: TRBV27
j_call: TRBJ2-1
cdr3_nt: TGTGCCAGCAGTTTTTTAGGCGGAAGCCCTCCCTATTGGGAGCAGTTCTTC
cdr3_aa: CASSFLGGSPPYWEQFF

d_call: -
clone_size: -
v_call: TRBV29-1
j_call: TRBJ2-7
cdr3_nt: TGCAGCGTTGAAGAGCCCGGGACACCAAAAGGCTACGAGCAGTACTTC
cdr3_aa: CSVEEPGTPKGYEQYF

d_call: TRBD1
clone_size: many
v_call: TRBV27
j_call: TRBJ1-2
cdr3_nt: TGTGCCAGCAGTTTATTCTCGACAGGGGGCAATGGCTACACCTTC
cdr3_aa: CASSLFSTGGNGYTF

d_call: -
clone_size: few
v_call: TRBV29-1
j_call: TRBJ2-2
cdr3_nt: TGCAGCGTTGTTGTGGGAGCGAACACCGGGGAGCTGTTTTTT
cdr3_aa: CSVVVGANTGELFF

d_call: TRBD1
clone_size: few
v_call: TRBV4-2
j_call: TRBJ2-2
cdr3_nt: TGTGCCAGCAGCCAGGGGGGACAGGGGGCGAAACCCGGGGAGCTGTTTTTT
cdr3_aa: CASSQGGQGAKPGELFF

d_call: -
clone_size: few
v_call: TRBV4-2
j_call: TRBJ2-7
cdr3_nt: TGTGCCAGCAGCCAAGAGGGGGGATCGAGCTCCTACGAGCAGTACTTC
cdr3_aa: CASSQEGGSSSYEQYF

d_call: TRBD2
clone_size: few
v_call: TRBV12-3/TRBV12-4
j_call: TRBJ2-7
cdr3_nt: TGTGCCAGCAGTCCTTGGACTAGCGGGAGTAGGGCCTACGAGCAGTACTTC
cdr3_aa: CASSPWTSGSRAYEQYF

d_call: TRBD2
clone_size: few
v_call: TRBV20-1
j_call: TRBJ2-5
cdr3_nt: TGCAGTGCTGAGCCGGGGGAGGGGCAATCTACCCAGTACTTC
cdr3_aa: CSAEPGEGQSTQYF

d_call: TRBD2
clone_size: few
v_call: TRBV7-9
j_call: TRBJ2-7
cdr3_nt: TGTGCCAGCAGCTTAGAGAGTACTAGCGGGAGGTCCTACGAGCAGTACTTC
cdr3_aa: CASSLESTSGRSYEQYF

d_call: -
clone_size: -
v_call: TRBV20-1
j_call: TRBJ2-2
cdr3_nt: TGCAGTGCTAGAGATCAGGTCTCAAACACCGGGGAGCTGTTTTTT
cdr3_aa: CSARDQVSNTGELFF

d_call: TRBD2
clone_size: -
v_call: TRBV6-1
j_call: TRBJ2-1
cdr3_nt: TGTGCCAGCAGTGTGGCCGGGACTAGCGGGAACCCTGAGCAGTTCTTC
cdr3_aa: CASSVAGTSGNPEQFF

d_call: TRBD1
clone_size: many
v_call: TRBV12-3/TRBV12-4
j_call: TRBJ2-7
cdr3_nt: TGTGCCAGCAAGGGACAGGGGGAGAGCTCCTACGAGCAGTACTTC
cdr3_aa: CASKGQGESSYEQYF